These 4 T cell receptor beta chains share one sample of origin, sequenced in a study of monozygotic twins with cystic fibrosis. Measured with immunoSEQ multiplex PCR; TCRdb has only the in-frame clones, and not every one. In the table there are about 36,000 clones, approximately 87% of which are singletons. The sequencing input was blood. These receptors all stem from a girl between 2 and 10 years old with cystic fibrosis.

CDR3 loop: CASSPAGTGTMNTEAFF. CDR3 in DNA: TGTGCCAGCAGCCCAGCCGGGACAGGGACTATGAACACTGAAGCTTTCTTT. V is TRBV5-6 and J is TRBJ1-1; the match to TRBD1 covers 9 bases. The V gene's germline CDR1 is SGHDT and CDR2 YYEEEE. Unmatched junction bases numbered 10, after V lost 4 bases and J lost 0 bases. The CDR3 is 17 amino acids.

The gene calls are TRBV6-1 and TRBJ1-5; the match to TRBD1 covers 7 bases. The J segment lost 3 bases and the V segment lost 8 bases, leaving 4 bases of the junction unmatched. This CDR3 region has 13 residues. Germline V CDR1 and CDR2: MNHNS, SASEGT. The CDR3 protein is CASGQDPNQPQHF. CDR3 sequence (DNA): TGTGCCAGCGGACAGGACCCCAATCAGCCCCAGCATTTT.

The sample holds a few counts of this clone. This chain connects TRBV2 to TRBJ2-1; tentatively, D is TRBD2 (5 bases). V dropped 1 base and J dropped 2 bases, with 9 bases sitting between them. CDR1 SNHLY and CDR2 FYNNEI come from the germline V gene. The CDR3 loop spans 15 amino acids. CDR3 sequence reads: CASSEEALAYNEQFF. In nucleotides, the CDR3 is TGTGCCAGCAGTGAAGAGGCACTAGCCTACAATGAGCAGTTCTTC.

The chain recombines TRBV5-4 with TRBJ1-1, with D possibly being TRBD1 (6 bases). V lost 4 bases, J lost 5 bases, and 12 bases lay in between. The CDR3 totals 13 residues. From germline, CDR1 is SGHNT and CDR2 YYREEE (reference sequence). CDR3 nucleotide sequence: TGTGCCAGCAGCCACAGGGAAGGGACTGAAGCTTTCTTT. It encodes CASSHREGTEAFF. The full variable domain, its missing parts supplied by reference TRBV5-4 and TRBJ1-1, is ETGVTQSPTHLIKTRGQQVTLRCSSQSGHNTVSWYQQALGQGPQFIFQYYREEENGRGNFPPRFSGLQFPNYSSELNVNALELDDSALYLCASSHREGTEAFFGQGTRLTVV.